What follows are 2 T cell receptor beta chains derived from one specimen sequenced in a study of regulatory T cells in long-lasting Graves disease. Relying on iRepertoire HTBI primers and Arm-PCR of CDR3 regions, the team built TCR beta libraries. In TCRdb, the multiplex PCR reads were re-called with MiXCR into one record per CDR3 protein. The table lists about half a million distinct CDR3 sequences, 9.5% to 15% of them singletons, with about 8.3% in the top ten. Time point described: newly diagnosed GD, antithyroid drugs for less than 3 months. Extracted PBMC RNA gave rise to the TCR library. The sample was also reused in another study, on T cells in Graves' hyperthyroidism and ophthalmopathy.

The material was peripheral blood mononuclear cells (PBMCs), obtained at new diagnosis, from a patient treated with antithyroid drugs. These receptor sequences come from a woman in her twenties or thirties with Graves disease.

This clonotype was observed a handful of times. The CDR3 sequence: CASSSQQGGTNEKLFF. Written as DNA, the CDR3 is TGTGCCAGCAGCTCTCAACAGGGTGGAACTAATGAAAAACTGTTTTTT. This chain uses TRBV3-1 with TRBJ1-4; TRBD1 might be the D (6 bases). This CDR3 comprises 16 residues. V lost 5 bases and J 1 base, leaving 14 bases between the germline ends. Per the germline V gene, CDR1 is LGHDT and CDR2 is YNNKEL (reference sequence). Complete variable domain (other parts from reference TRBV3-1 and TRBJ1-4): DTAVSQTPKYLVTQMGNDKSIKCEQNLGHDTMYWYKQDSKKFLKIMFSYNNKELIINETVPNRFSPKSPDKAHLNLHINSLELGDSAVYFCASSSQQGGTNEKLFFGSGTQLSVL.

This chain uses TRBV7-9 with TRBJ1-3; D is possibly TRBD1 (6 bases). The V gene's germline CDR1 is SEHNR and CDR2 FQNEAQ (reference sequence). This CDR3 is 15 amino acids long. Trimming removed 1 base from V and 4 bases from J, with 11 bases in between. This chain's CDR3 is CASSLGRDIGNTIYF. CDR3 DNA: TGTGCCAGCAGCTTAGGCCGGGACATCGGAAACACCATATATTTT.